This TCR beta chain came from a study of regulatory T cells in long-lasting Graves disease. Trimming pared 11 bases from V and 3 bases from J, leaving 14 bases between. The CDR3 totals 13 residues. Germline V gene data show CDR1 as ENHRY and CDR2 as SYGVKD. Time point of the sample: newly diagnosed GD, antithyroid drugs for less than 3 months. TCR sequences were obtained from RNA taken from PBMCs. Into tubes containing EDTA, about 9 milliliters of peripheral blood were drawn. This clonotype was recorded a few times. Its antigen is currently unknown. Sequencing libraries for TCR beta were prepared with iRepertoire HTBI primers and Arm-PCR of CDR3 regions. MiXCR was run by TCRdb on the multiplex PCR reads, yielding one entry per CDR3 protein. The sample consists of roughly 500,000 distinct CDR3 sequences, roughly 14% of them appearing once. Notes on the study in general: Persistent disease samples used TRBV28, TRBJ1-2 and TRBJ2-5 preferentially. Patients with persistent disease shared some 3,000 public clonotypes, outpacing the approximately 920 shared by new patients.

This sample also belongs to another study, concerning T cells in Graves' hyperthyroidism and ophthalmopathy. Per that study: Researchers defined stable Graves' hyperthyroidism as no ophthalmopathy progression within 18 months.

The sequencing used peripheral blood mononuclear cells (PBMCs), collected at new diagnosis, from a patient treated with antithyroid drugs. The sequence came from a young man with Graves disease. The chain links TRBV10-3 to TRBJ1-5; D is unresolved. The CDR3 bases are TGTGCCTCTCTCGAGGACCTCAATCAGCCCCAGCATTTT. This encodes CASLEDLNQPQHF.